These 5 T cell receptor beta chains share one sample of origin, sequenced in a study of early T cells in non-severe SARS-CoV-2 infection. TCRdb reanalysed the 5' RACE reads using MiXCR and keeps one entry per CDR3 protein. Found here are 40,000 to 55,000 distinct CDR3 sequences, about 7.8% of them singletons; the top ten hold roughly 5.9%. Sequenced input: whole blood. The receptor source for this set is an adult who was a healthcare worker with PCR-confirmed SARS-CoV-2 infection or an uninfected control (not recorded which).

This clonotype was detected ten times or more. The chain joins TRBV3-1 to TRBJ2-7; 8 bases map to TRBD1. The CDR3 spans 14 residues. Germline values: CDR1 LGHDT, CDR2 YNNKEL (reference sequence). With V trimmed by 4 bases and J by 4 bases, 6 bases remained unmatched. CDR3: CASSRQGSSYEQYF. CDR3 in DNA: TGTGCCAGCAGCCGACAGGGGTCGTCATACGAGCAGTACTTC.

The chain uses TRBV11-2 and TRBJ1-2; possibly TRBD1 for D (6 bases). Germline CDR1 and CDR2: SGHAT and FQNNGV. The CDR3 contains 15 residues. Trimming removed 0 bases from V and 8 bases from J, with 16 bases in between. CDR3 bases: TGTGCCAGCAGCTTAGAAGGCAGGGGAGGAGAGGGCTACACCTTC. It translates to CASSLEGRGGEGYTF.

The rearrangement uses TRBV13 and TRBJ2-7, with a tentative D call TRBD2 (6 bases). CDR1 and CDR2 from the germline V gene are PRHDT and FYEKMQ (reference sequence). Trimming left V 4 bases short and J 7 bases short, with 11 bases between. The length of the CDR3 is 12 residues. The CDR3: CASSSRLVEQYF. CDR3 coding DNA: TGTGCCAGCAGCTCGAGACTAGTTGAGCAGTACTTC.

The CDR3 bases are TGTGCCAGCGGTGAGGACAGAGGAAACACCATATATTTT. Translating gives CASGEDRGNTIYF. The V and J genes are TRBV12-3 or TRBV12-4 and TRBJ1-3, with TRBD1 as a possible D gene (6 bases). V dropped 8 bases and J dropped 4 bases, with 12 bases sitting between them. CDR3 size: 13 residues.

A few counts support this clonotype. The rearrangement uses TRBV20-1 and TRBJ2-1; weak D call: TRBD2 (7 bases). V was trimmed by 3 bases and J by 7 bases, leaving 16 bases between them. From germline, CDR1 is DFQATT and CDR2 SNEGSKA (reference sequence). The CDR3 has 14 amino acids. The CDR3 is CSASLGGGRNEQFF. The DNA of the CDR3 is TGCAGTGCTAGTTTGGGGGGGGGCCGTAATGAGCAGTTCTTC.